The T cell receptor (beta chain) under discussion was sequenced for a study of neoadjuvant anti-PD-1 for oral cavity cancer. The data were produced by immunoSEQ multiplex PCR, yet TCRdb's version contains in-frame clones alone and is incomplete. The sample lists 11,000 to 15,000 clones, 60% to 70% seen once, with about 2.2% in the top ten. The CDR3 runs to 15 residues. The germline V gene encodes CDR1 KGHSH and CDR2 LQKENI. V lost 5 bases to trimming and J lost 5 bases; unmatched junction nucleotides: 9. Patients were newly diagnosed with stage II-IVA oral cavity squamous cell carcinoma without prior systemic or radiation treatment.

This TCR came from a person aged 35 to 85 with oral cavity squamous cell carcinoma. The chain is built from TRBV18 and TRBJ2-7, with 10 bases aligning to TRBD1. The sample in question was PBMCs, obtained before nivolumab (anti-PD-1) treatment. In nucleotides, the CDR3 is TGTGCCAGCTCATTGAGTGGACAGGGGGAGCACGAGCAGTACTTC. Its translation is CASSLSGQGEHEQYF.